The clone carrying this T cell receptor (beta chain) was counted ten times or more. This entry belongs to a study of T cells in Graves' hyperthyroidism and ophthalmopathy. Researchers amplified the TCR beta CDR3 regions from RNA transcripts. Carried out on the TCR CDR3, a first-round RT-PCR used the HTBI primer set. Via MiXCR, TCRdb re-called the multiplex PCR reads, giving one row per CDR3 protein. This sample has around 240,000 distinct CDR3 sequences; just over 14% occur once, and the top ten carry about an eighth. From germline, CDR1 is SEHNR and CDR2 FQNEAQ (reference sequence). The V gene lost 5 bases and the J gene lost 2 bases, with 13 bases spanning the gap. The CDR3 has 15 residues. Initially, at the first diagnosis of hyperthyroidism and before any ophthalmopathy symptoms, blood was sampled.

J is TRBJ1-3 and V is TRBV7-9; tentatively, D is TRBD1 (6 bases). Sequenced input: blood. This TCR derives from a woman aged 40-49 years with Graves' hyperthyroidism that later progressed to Graves' ophthalmopathy. CDR3 DNA: TGTGCCAGCAGCCCCGGGCGGGGGCCTGGAAACACCATATATTTT. It encodes CASSPGRGPGNTIYF.